This entry lists 24 T cell receptor beta chains sequenced from one sample in a study of cytomegalovirus exposure and HLA in healthy donors. PCR was performed using 60 Vbeta and 13 Jbeta primers. Profiled with immunoSEQ multiplex PCR; TCRdb holds only in-frame clones, not every one. In the table there are around 150,000 clones, over 75% of which are singletons. Sequences were obtained from PBMCs. The receptor source for this set is a woman aged 25 to 39 in good health and CMV-seronegative.

The gene calls are TRBV30 and TRBJ1-2; TRBD1 aligns across 10 bases. Germline V lookup: CDR1 GTSNPN, CDR2 SVGIG (reference sequence). The CDR3 is made up of 16 amino acids. Trimming removed 3 bases from V and 4 bases from J; junction bases left unmatched: 11. CDR3 coding DNA: TGTGCCTGGAGGAGACCCGGACAGGGGGTCCGCTATGGCTACACCTTC. It yields the protein CAWRRPGQGVRYGYTF. Filled out from reference TRBV30 and TRBJ1-2, the complete variable domain reads SQTIHQWPATLVQPVGSPLSLECTVEGTSNPNLYWYRQAAGRGLQLLFYSVGIGQISSEVPQNLSASRPQDRQFILSSKKLLLSDSGFYLCAWRRPGQGVRYGYTFGSGTRLTVV.

The J gene is TRBJ1-1, the V gene TRBV6-5; 9 nucleotides line up with TRBD1. The trim removed 0 bases at V and 3 bases at J, leaving 2 bases unmatched. CDR1 and CDR2 from the germline V gene are MNHEY and SVGAGI. The CDR3 length is 15 residues. In DNA form, the CDR3 reads TGTGCCAGCAGTTACTCCCACAGGGGGCACACTGAAGCTTTCTTT. Protein product: CASSYSHRGHTEAFF.

This clone has just a few counts. The V and J genes are TRBV7-2 and TRBJ2-2, with 7 bases identical to TRBD2. CDR3 length equals 15 residues. Trimming took 5 bases from V and 4 from J; bases not matched to a gene: 7. Germline values: CDR1 SGHTA, CDR2 FQGNSA. DNA for the CDR3: TGTGCCAGCAGCCCCGTGGGGGGGTTCACCGGGGAGCTGTTTTTT. Encoded protein: CASSPVGGFTGELFF. Complete variable domain (other parts from reference TRBV7-2 and TRBJ2-2): GAGVSQSPSNKVTEKGKDVELRCDPISGHTALYWYRQSLGQGLEFLIYFQGNSAPDKSGLPSDRFSAERTGGSVSTLTIQRTQQEDSAVYLCASSPVGGFTGELFFGEGSRLTVL.

The chain employs TRBV7-2 and TRBJ1-3; D remains unclear. The germline gives CDR1 SGHTA, CDR2 FQGNSA. This CDR3 is 12 amino acids long. Trimming pared 3 bases from V and 3 bases from J, leaving 3 bases between. The CDR3 DNA reads as TGTGCCAGCAGCTTTTATGGAAACACCATATATTTT. Its protein is CASSFYGNTIYF.

The chain uses TRBV7-2 and TRBJ1-5, with D uncertain. CDR3 length: 12 residues. In germline, CDR1 is SGHTA, CDR2 FQGNSA. V was trimmed by 1 base and J by 6 bases, leaving 4 bases between them. The CDR3 DNA reads as TGTGCCAGCAGCTTAGAGCTTCAGCCCCAGCATTTT. Translated, it gives CASSLELQPQHF.

The V call is TRBV6-1, the J call TRBJ1-2, with no clear D. The ends were cut back, 1 base at V and 2 bases at J, with 8 bases in the middle. The CDR3 is 14 amino acids. Germline V gives CDR1 MNHNS, CDR2 SASEGT. The CDR3 region has the DNA TGTGCCAGCAGTGAAGACAACAGCAACTATGGCTACACCTTC. It encodes CASSEDNSNYGYTF.

The gene calls are TRBV5-6 and TRBJ2-7; 7 bases map to TRBD2. V lost 4 bases to trimming and J lost 2 bases; unmatched junction nucleotides: 6. CDR1 and CDR2 from the germline V gene are SGHDT and YYEEEE. The CDR3 length is 14 residues. The CDR3 region has the DNA TGTGCCAGCAGCCCCCCGGGGGGTCCCTACGAGCAGTACTTC. Translating gives CASSPPGGPYEQYF.

V gene TRBV19 combines with J gene TRBJ1-5; no reliable D call. Deletions cut 6 bases from V and 3 bases from J, with 12 bases between. This CDR3 region has 14 residues. The germline CDR1 and CDR2 sequences are LNHDA and SQIVND (reference sequence). CDR3 loop: CASRRNGDNQPQHF. The DNA of the CDR3 is TGTGCCAGTAGGAGAAACGGAGACAATCAGCCCCAGCATTTT.

The V and J genes are TRBV5-4 and TRBJ1-6; TRBD1 aligns across 9 bases. The ends lost 0 bases at V and 9 bases at J; junction bases unmatched: 1. The CDR3 consists of 14 residues. The germline V gene has CDR1 SGHNT and CDR2 YYREEE (reference sequence). As DNA, the CDR3 is TGTGCCAGCAGCTTGGACAGGGGGCCTTCACCCCTCCACTTT. This sequence encodes CASSLDRGPSPLHF.

This chain uses TRBV4-1 with TRBJ1-2, with D hard to call. The CDR3 sequence is 13 residues long. Germline CDR1 reads MGHRA; CDR2 reads YSYEKL. Trimming stripped 4 bases from V and 3 bases from J, with 9 bases between. The CDR3 reads CASSPVRDYGYTF. DNA of the CDR3: TGCGCCAGCAGCCCTGTCCGGGACTATGGCTACACCTTC.

The chain recombines TRBV27 with TRBJ1-1; weak D call: TRBD1 (5 bases). V was trimmed by 7 bases and J by 4 bases, leaving 16 bases between them. This CDR3 is 14 amino acids long. In germline, CDR1 is MNHEY, CDR2 SMNVEV (reference sequence). The CDR3 is CASTGRGRGTEAFF. In nucleotides, the CDR3 is TGTGCCAGCACCGGGCGGGGGAGGGGCACTGAAGCTTTCTTT.

The chain has TRBV7-9 and TRBJ1-6, with TRBD1 as a possible D gene (5 bases). Germline V gives CDR1 SEHNR, CDR2 FQNEAQ (reference sequence). The length of the CDR3 is 15 residues. Trimming took off 5 bases at V and 8 bases at J, with 16 bases between the two ends. Here the CDR3 DNA reads TGTGCCAGCAGCCCCTCGGTAGGGGTTGATTCACCCCTCCACTTT. Translated, it gives CASSPSVGVDSPLHF.

V is TRBV6-5 and J is TRBJ1-2, with 11 bases lining up with TRBD1. Trimming cost V 5 bases and J 11 bases; bases outside gene matches: 10. Germline V gives CDR1 MNHEY, CDR2 SVGAGI. This CDR3 has 14 residues. CDR3 DNA sequence: TGTGCCAGCAGTATGGACAGGGGGCAAGGGGGTTACACCTTC. Protein sequence: CASSMDRGQGGYTF.

The chain employs TRBV29-1 and TRBJ1-2, with TRBD1 as a possible D gene (5 bases). Per germline, CDR1 SQVTM and CDR2 ANQGSEA. Trimming pared 6 bases from V and 6 bases from J, leaving 14 bases between. The CDR3 has 12 amino acids. CDR3: CSVGTAINGYTF. In DNA form, the CDR3 reads TGCAGCGTCGGGACTGCTATTAATGGCTACACCTTC.

The chain joins TRBV5-6 to TRBJ2-5; D may be TRBD2 (5 bases). With 0 bases removed from V and 4 bases from J, the gap between germline ends came to 13 bases. Germline CDR1 is SGHDT and CDR2 is YYEEEE. This CDR3 is 15 amino acids long. The CDR3: CASSLVRTATETQYF. In DNA form, the CDR3 reads TGTGCCAGCAGCTTGGTTAGGACTGCGACAGAGACCCAGTACTTC.

The rearrangement uses TRBV19 and TRBJ1-3; D gene uncertain. Germline V gene data show CDR1 as LNHDA and CDR2 as SQIVND (reference sequence). V was shortened by 6 bases and J by 4 bases, with 13 bases between the two germline ends. CDR3 length equals 14 residues. In DNA, the CDR3 is TGTGCCAGTAGCCCGTTCCGGGGAGGAAACACCATATATTTT. The encoded protein is CASSPFRGGNTIYF.

The V call is TRBV5-8, the J call TRBJ1-4; TRBD1 agrees at 7 bases. The CDR3 totals 14 residues. CDR1 SGHTS and CDR2 YDEGEE come from the germline V gene. The J segment lost 8 bases and the V segment lost 0 bases, leaving 4 bases of the junction unmatched. CDR3 DNA: TGTGCCAGCAGCTTGGACAGGGGAAACGAAAAACTGTTTTTT. It translates to CASSLDRGNEKLFF.

This rearrangement joins TRBV5-1 to TRBJ1-2; TRBD1 is a possible D gene (6 bases). This CDR3 comprises 14 residues. Germline V gives CDR1 SGHRS, CDR2 YFSETQ. Trimming shortened V by 4 bases and J by 2 bases, and 12 bases separated the two germline ends. The CDR3 nucleotides read TGCGCCAGCAGCCAAAGGACAGCCAACTATGGCTACACCTTC. Its translation: CASSQRTANYGYTF.

This sequence joins TRBV2 and TRBJ1-2; no clear D. The V end lost 1 base, the J end lost 1 base, and 7 bases lay between the germline ends. Germline V gives CDR1 SNHLY, CDR2 FYNNEI. The CDR3 length is 14 residues. CDR3 loop: CASSEEEGNYGYTF. Written as DNA, the CDR3 is TGTGCCAGCAGTGAAGAGGAGGGTAACTATGGCTACACCTTC.

V usage is TRBV2 and J usage is TRBJ2-1; D might be TRBD1 (5 bases). The germline CDR1 and CDR2 sequences are SNHLY and FYNNEI. The CDR3 loop spans 13 amino acids. V was clipped by 8 bases and J by 1 base, with 9 bases between them. CDR3 DNA: TGTGCCAGCGCGACAGAGTCCTACAATGAGCAGTTCTTC. Encoded protein: CASATESYNEQFF. The full variable domain, completed using reference TRBV2 and TRBJ2-1, is EPEVTQTPSHQVTQMGQEVILRCVPISNHLYFYWYRQILGQKVEFLVSFYNNEISEKSEIFDDQFSVERPDGSNFTLKIRSTKLEDSAMYFCASATESYNEQFFGPGTRLTVL.

The gene calls are TRBV11-2 and TRBJ1-3; D may be TRBD1 (5 bases). Germline V gives CDR1 SGHAT, CDR2 FQNNGV. This CDR3 region has 14 residues. Trimming shortened V by 4 bases and J by 2 bases, and 9 bases separated the two germline ends. CDR3 DNA: TGTGCCAGCAGCTCCCCCAGGGCTGGAAACACCATATATTTT. Its protein product is CASSSPRAGNTIYF.

V gene TRBV30 combines with J gene TRBJ1-4; D not certain. Between the trimmed V and J ends, which lost 0 bases and 4 bases, there was a span of 6 bases. The CDR3 totals 13 residues. Germline V gives CDR1 GTSNPN, CDR2 SVGIG (reference sequence). CDR3 DNA: TGTGCCTGGAGTGTCCTCCTTAATGAAAAACTGTTTTTT. Translation gives CAWSVLLNEKLFF.

V usage is TRBV18 and J usage is TRBJ2-2, with D unresolved. This CDR3 has 14 residues. The germline V gene has CDR1 KGHSH and CDR2 LQKENI. V was clipped by 3 bases and J by 1 base, with 6 bases between them. This chain's CDR3 is CASSPRLNTGELFF. In nucleotides, the CDR3 is TGTGCCAGCTCACCGAGATTGAACACCGGGGAGCTGTTTTTT.

The chain is built from TRBV5-1 and TRBJ2-5; 7 positions match TRBD1. From germline, CDR1 is SGHRS and CDR2 YFSETQ. This CDR3 is built from 13 residues. The V gene end was trimmed by 6 bases and the J gene end by 5 bases; junction bases not matched to a gene: 7. The CDR3, as DNA: TGCGCCAGCAACCTAGGGGGCGCGGAGACCCAGTACTTC. Encoded protein: CASNLGGAETQYF.